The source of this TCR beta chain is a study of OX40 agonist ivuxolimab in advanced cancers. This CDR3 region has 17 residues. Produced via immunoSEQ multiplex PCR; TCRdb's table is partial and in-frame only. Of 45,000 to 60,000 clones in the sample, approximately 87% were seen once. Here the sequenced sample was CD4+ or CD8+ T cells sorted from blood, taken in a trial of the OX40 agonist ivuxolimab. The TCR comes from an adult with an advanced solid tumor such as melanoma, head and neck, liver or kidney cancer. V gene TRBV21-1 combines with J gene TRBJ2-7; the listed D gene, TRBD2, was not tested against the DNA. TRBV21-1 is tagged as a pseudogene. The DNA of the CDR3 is TGTGCCAGCAGCATCCGGTTCCCTAGCGGGAGAACCGGCGAGCAGTACTTC. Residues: CASSIRFPSGRTGEQYF.